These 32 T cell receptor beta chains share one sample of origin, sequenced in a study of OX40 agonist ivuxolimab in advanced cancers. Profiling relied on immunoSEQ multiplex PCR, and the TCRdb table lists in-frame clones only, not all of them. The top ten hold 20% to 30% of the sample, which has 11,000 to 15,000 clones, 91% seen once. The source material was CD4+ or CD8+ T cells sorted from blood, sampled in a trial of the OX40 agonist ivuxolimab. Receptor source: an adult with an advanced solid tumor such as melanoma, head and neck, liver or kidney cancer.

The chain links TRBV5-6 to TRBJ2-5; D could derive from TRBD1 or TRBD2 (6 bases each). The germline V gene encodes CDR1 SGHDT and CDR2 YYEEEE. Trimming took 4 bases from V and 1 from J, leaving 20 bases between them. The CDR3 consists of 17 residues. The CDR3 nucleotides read TGTGCCAGCAGCCAGAGGGGGGCCAGGGCCCGCCAAGAGACCCAGTACTTC. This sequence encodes CASSQRGARARQETQYF.

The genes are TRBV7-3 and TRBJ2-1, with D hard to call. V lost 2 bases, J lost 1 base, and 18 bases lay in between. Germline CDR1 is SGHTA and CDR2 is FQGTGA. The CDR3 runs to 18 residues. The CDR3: CASSLSGPLLESYNEQFF. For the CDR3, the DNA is TGTGCCAGCAGCTTATCCGGACCTTTATTAGAATCCTACAATGAGCAGTTCTTC.

The CDR3 protein is CASSLLSTGANVLTF. The CDR3 coding sequence is TGTGCCAGCAGCTTATTGTCCACTGGGGCCAACGTCCTGACTTTC. J is TRBJ2-6 and V is TRBV7-3; D uncertain. The CDR3 has 15 residues. Trimming took off 2 bases at V and 2 bases at J, with 7 bases between the two ends. Germline lookup yields CDR1 SGHTA and CDR2 FQGTGA. The whole variable domain, remainder taken from reference TRBV7-3 and TRBJ2-6, is GAGVSQTPSNKVTEKGKYVELRCDPISGHTALYWYRQSLGQGPEFLIYFQGTGAADDSGLPNDRFFAVRPEGSVSTLKIQRTERGDSAVYLCASSLLSTGANVLTFGAGSRLTVL.

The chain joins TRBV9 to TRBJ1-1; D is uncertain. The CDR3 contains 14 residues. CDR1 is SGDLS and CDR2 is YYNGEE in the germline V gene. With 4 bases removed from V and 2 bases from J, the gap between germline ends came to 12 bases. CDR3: CASSTTEGNTEAFF. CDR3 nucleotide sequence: TGTGCCAGCAGCACCACTGAGGGAAACACTGAAGCTTTCTTT.

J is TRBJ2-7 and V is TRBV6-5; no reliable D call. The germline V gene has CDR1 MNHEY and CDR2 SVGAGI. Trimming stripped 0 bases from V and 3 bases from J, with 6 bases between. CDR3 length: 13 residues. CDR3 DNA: TGTGCCAGCAGTTACTCGGGCGACTACGAGCAGTACTTC. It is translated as CASSYSGDYEQYF.

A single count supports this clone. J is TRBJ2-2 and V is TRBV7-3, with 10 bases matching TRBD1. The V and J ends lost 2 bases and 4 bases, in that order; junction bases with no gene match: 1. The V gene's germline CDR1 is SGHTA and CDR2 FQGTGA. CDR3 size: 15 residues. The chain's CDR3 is CASSLWTGGTGELFF. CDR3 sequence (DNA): TGTGCCAGCAGCTTATGGACAGGGGGCACCGGGGAGCTGTTTTTT.

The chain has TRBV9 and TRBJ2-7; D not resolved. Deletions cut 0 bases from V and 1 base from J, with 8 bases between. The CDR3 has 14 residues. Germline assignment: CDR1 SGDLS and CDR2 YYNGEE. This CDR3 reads CASSVGPDSYEQYF. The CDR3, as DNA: TGTGCCAGCAGCGTAGGTCCTGATTCCTACGAGCAGTACTTC.

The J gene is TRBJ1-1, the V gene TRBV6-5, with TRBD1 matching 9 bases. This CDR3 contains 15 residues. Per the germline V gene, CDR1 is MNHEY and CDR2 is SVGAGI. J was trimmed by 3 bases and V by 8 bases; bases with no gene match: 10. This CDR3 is CASRSTGGGYTEAFF. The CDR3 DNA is TGTGCCAGCCGTAGTACAGGGGGCGGGTACACTGAAGCTTTCTTT.

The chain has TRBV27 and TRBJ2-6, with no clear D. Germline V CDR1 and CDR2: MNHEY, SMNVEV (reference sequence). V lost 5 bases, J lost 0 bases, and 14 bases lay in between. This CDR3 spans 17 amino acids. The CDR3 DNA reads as TGTGCCAGCAGTCATATTGAAGTAATCTCTGGGGCCAACGTCCTGACTTTC. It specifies CASSHIEVISGANVLTF.

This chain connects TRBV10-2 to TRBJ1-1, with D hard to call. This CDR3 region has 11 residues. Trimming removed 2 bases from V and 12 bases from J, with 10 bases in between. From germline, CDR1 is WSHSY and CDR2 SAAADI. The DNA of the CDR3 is TGCGCCAGCAGTGAGGACACGATTACTTTCTTT. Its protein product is CASSEDTITFF.

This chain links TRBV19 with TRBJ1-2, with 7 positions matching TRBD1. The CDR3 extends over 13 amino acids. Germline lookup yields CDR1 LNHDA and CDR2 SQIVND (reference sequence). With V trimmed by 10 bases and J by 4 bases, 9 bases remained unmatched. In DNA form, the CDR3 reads TGTGCCACCGTGACCCCAGGGGGCTATGGCTACACCTTC. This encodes CATVTPGGYGYTF. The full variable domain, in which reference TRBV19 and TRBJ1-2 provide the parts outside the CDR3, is DGGITQSPKYLFRKEGQNVTLSCEQNLNHDAMYWYRQDPGQGLRLIYYSQIVNDFQKGDIAEGYSVSREKKESFPLTVTSAQKNPTAFYLCATVTPGGYGYTFGSGTRLTVV.

The CDR3 reads CASSLAGGPHEQFF. In nucleotides, the CDR3 is TGTGCCAGTAGTCTAGCGGGAGGGCCCCATGAGCAGTTCTTC. This chain uses TRBV19 with TRBJ2-1; 12 positions match TRBD2. Trimming took 5 bases from V and 8 from J; bases not matched to a gene: 4. CDR1 is LNHDA and CDR2 is SQIVND in the germline V gene (reference sequence). This CDR3 has 14 residues.

The CDR3 loop reads CATTLQGSTDTQYF. The CDR3 nucleotides read TGTGCCACCACCCTACAGGGGAGCACAGATACGCAGTATTTT. The chain combines TRBV15 with TRBJ2-3; 7 nucleotides agree with TRBD1. The CDR3 totals 14 residues. V lost 7 bases to trimming and J lost 0 bases; unmatched junction nucleotides: 4. In germline, CDR1 is LNHNV, CDR2 YYDKDF (reference sequence). Looking up the rest from reference TRBV15 and TRBJ2-3 gives the full variable domain: DAMVIQNPRYQVTQFGKPVTLSCSQTLNHNVMYWYQQKSSQAPKLLFHYYDKDFNNEADTPDNFQSRRPNTSFCFLDIRSPGLGDTAMYLCATTLQGSTDTQYFGPGTRLTVL.

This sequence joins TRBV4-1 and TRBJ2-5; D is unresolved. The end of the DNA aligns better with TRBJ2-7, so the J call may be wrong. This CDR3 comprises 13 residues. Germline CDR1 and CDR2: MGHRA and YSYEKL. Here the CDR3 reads CASSPLPADEQYF. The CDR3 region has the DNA TGCGCCAGCAGCCCCCTCCCGGCGGACGAGCAGTACTTC.

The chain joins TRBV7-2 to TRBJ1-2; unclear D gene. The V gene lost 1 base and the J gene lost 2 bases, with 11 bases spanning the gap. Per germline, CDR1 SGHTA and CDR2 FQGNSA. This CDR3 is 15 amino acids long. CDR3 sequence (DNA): TGTGCCAGCAGCTTAGGCCCCGATACAAACTATGGCTACACCTTC. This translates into CASSLGPDTNYGYTF.

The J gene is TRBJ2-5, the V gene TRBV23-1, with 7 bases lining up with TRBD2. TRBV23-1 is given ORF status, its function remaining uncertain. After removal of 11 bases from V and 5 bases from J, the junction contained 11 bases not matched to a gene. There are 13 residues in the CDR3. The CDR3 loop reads CAGERGKWETQYF. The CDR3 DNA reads TGCGCCGGAGAGCGGGGAAAATGGGAGACCCAGTACTTC.

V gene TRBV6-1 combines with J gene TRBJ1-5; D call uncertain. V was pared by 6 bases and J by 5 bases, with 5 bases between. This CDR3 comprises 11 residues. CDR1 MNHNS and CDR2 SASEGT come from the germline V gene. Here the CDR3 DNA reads TGTGCCAGCAGCACATATCAGCCCCAGCATTTT. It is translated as CASSTYQPQHF.

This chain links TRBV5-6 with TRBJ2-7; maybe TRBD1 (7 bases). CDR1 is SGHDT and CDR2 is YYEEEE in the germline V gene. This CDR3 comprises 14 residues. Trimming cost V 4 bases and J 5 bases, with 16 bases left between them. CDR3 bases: TGTGCCAGCAGCGGAGGGGGCCCCCCAAACGAGCAGTACTTC. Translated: CASSGGGPPNEQYF.

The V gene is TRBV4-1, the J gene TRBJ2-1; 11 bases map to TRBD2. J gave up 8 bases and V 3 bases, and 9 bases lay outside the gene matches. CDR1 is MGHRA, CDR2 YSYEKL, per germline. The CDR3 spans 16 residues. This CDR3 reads CASSHQTSGSWYEQFF. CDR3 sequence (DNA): TGCGCCAGCAGCCACCAAACTAGCGGGAGTTGGTATGAGCAGTTCTTC.

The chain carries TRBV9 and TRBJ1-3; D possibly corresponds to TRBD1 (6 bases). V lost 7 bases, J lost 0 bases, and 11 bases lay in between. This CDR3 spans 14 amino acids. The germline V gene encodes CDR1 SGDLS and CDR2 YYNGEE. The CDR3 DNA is TGTGCCAGCTCTGACAGGAGCTCTGGAAACACCATATATTTT. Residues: CASSDRSSGNTIYF.

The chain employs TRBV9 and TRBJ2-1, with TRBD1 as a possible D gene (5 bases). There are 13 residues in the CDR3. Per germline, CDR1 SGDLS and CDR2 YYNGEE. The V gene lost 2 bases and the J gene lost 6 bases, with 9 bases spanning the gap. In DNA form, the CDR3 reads TGTGCCAGCAGCGTGGCAGGGATCAATGAGCAGTTCTTC. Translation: CASSVAGINEQFF.

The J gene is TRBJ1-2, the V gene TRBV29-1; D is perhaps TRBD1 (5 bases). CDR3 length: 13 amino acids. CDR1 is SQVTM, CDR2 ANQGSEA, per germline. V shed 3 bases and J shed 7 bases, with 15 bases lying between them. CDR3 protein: CSVEGGPAIGYTF. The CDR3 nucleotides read TGCAGCGTTGAGGGGGGTCCGGCAATTGGCTACACCTTC. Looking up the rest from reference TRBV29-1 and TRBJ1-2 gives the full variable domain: SAVISQKPSRDICQRGTSLTIQCQVDSQVTMMFWYRQQPGQSLTLIATANQGSEATYESGFVIDKFPISRPNLTFSTLTVSNMSPEDSSIYLCSVEGGPAIGYTFGSGTRLTVV.

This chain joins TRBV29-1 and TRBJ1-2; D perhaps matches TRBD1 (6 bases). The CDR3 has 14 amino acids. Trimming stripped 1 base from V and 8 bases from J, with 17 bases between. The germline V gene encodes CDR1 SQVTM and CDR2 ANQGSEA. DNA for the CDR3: TGCAGCGTTGAAGCCCCACAGGGCTCCTGGGGCTACACCTTC. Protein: CSVEAPQGSWGYTF.

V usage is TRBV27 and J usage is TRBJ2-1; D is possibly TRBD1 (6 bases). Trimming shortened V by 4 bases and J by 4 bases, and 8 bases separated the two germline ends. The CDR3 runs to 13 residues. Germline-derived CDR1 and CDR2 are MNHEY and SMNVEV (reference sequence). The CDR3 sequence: CASSWDIYNEQFF. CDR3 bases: TGTGCCAGCAGTTGGGACATTTACAATGAGCAGTTCTTC.

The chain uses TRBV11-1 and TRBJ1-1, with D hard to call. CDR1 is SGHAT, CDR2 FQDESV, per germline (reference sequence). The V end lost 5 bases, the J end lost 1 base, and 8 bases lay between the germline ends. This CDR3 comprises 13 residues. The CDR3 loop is CASSPWGNTEAFF. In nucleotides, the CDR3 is TGTGCCAGCAGCCCGTGGGGGAACACTGAAGCTTTCTTT.

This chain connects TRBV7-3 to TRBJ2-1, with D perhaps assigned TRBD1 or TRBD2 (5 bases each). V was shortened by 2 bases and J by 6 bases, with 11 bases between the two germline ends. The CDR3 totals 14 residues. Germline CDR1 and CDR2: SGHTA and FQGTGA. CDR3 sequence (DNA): TGTGCCAGCAGCTTAGGGGACCCGGGCAATGAGCAGTTCTTC. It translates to CASSLGDPGNEQFF.

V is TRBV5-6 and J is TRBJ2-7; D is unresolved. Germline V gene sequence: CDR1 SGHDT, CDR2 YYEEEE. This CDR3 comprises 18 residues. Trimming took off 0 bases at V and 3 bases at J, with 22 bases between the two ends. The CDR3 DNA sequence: TGTGCCAGCAGCTTGGCTGAGCACGGCGGATTTCTCAACTACGAGCAGTACTTC. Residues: CASSLAEHGGFLNYEQYF.

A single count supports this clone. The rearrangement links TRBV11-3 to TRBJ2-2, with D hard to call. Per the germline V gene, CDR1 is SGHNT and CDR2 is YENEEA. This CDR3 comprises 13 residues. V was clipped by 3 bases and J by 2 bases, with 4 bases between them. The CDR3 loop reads CASSFYNTGELFF. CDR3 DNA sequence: TGTGCCAGCAGCTTTTATAACACCGGGGAGCTGTTTTTT. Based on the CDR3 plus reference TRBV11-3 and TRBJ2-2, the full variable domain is EAGVVQSPRYKIIEKKQPVAFWCNPISGHNTLYWYLQNLGQGPELLIRYENEEAVDDSQLPKDRFSAERLKGVDSTLKIQPAELGDSAVYLCASSFYNTGELFFGEGSRLTVL.

The CDR3 nucleotides read TGTGCCGGAAAAGGGACTAGCGGGAGCAATGAGCAGTTCTTC. Its protein is CAGKGTSGSNEQFF. The V gene is TRBV2, the J gene TRBJ2-1; 14 positions agree with TRBD2. Per germline, CDR1 SNHLY and CDR2 FYNNEI. The J segment lost 6 bases and the V segment lost 11 bases, leaving 6 bases of the junction unmatched. The CDR3 has 14 amino acids.

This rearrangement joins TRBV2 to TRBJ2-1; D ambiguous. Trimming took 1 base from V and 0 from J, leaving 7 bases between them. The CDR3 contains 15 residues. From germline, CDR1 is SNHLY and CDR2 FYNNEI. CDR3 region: CASSEDSSSYNEQFF. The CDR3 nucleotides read TGTGCCAGCAGTGAAGACAGCAGCTCCTACAATGAGCAGTTCTTC.

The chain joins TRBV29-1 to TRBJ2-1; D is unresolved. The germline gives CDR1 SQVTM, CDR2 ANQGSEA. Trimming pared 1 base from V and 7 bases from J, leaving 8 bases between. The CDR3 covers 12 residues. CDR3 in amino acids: CSVEALRNEQFF. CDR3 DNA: TGCAGCGTTGAAGCCCTTCGGAATGAGCAGTTCTTC.

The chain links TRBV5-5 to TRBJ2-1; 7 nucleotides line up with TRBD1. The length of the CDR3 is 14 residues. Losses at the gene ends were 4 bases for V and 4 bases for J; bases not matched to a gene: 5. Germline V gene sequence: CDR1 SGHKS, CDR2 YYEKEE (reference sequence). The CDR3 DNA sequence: TGTGCCAGCAGCCAAGGGGGCGATTACAATGAGCAGTTCTTC. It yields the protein CASSQGGDYNEQFF.